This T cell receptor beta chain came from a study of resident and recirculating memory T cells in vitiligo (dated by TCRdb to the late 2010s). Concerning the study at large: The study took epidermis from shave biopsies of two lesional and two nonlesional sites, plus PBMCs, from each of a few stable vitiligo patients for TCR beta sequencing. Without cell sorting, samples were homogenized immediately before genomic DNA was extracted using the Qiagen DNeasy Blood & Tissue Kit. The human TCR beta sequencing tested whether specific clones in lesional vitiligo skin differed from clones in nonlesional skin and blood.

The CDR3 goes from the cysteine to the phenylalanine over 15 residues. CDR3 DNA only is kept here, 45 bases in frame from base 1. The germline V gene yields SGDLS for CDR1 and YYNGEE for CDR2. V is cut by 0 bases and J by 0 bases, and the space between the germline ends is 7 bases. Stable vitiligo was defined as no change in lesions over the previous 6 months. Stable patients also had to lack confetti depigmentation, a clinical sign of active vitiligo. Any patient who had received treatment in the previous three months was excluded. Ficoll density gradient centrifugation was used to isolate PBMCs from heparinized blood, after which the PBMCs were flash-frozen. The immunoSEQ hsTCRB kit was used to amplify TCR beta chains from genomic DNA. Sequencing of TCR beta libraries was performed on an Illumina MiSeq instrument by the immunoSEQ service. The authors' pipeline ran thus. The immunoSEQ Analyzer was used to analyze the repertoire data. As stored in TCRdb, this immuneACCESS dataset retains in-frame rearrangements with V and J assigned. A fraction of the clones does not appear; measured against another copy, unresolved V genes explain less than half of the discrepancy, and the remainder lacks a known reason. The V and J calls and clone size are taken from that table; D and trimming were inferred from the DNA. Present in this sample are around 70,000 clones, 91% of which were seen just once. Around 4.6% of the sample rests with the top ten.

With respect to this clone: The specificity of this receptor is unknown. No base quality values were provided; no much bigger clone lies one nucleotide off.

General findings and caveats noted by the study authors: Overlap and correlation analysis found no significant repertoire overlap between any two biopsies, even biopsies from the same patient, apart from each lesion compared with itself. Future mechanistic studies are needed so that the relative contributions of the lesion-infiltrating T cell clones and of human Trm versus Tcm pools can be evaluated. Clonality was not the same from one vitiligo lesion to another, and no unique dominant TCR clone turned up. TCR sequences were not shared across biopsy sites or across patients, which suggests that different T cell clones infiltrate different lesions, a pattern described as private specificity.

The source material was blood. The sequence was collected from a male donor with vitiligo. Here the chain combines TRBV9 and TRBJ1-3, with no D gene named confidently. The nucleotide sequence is TGTGCCAGCAGCGTAGAAGGGAGCTCTGGAAACACCATATATTTT. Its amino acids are CASSVEGSSGNTIYF. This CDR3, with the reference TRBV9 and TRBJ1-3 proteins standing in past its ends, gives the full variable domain DSGVTQTPKHLITATGQRVTLRCSPRSGDLSVYWYQQSLDQGLQFLIQYYNGEERAKGNILERFSAQQFPDLHSELNLSSLELGDSALYFCASSVEGSSGNTIYFGEGSWLTVV.